One sample yielded the 18 T cell receptor beta chains listed below, sequenced in a study of cytomegalovirus exposure and HLA in healthy donors. In the PCR, 60 Vbeta and 13 Jbeta primers were used. Generated by immunoSEQ multiplex PCR, the TCRdb table keeps only in-frame clones and is missing some. The data contain roughly 150,000 clones, around 86% of them singletons. Sequencing was performed on PBMCs. The source of these receptors is a male donor in good health and CMV-seronegative.

With respect to this clone: The same CDR3 arises from other DNA sequences in this sample as well. The chain employs TRBV5-6 and TRBJ2-5; no definite D call. V dropped 2 bases and J dropped 5 bases, with 7 bases sitting between them. The V gene's germline CDR1 is SGHDT and CDR2 YYEEEE. CDR3 length equals 12 residues. In nucleotides, the CDR3 is TGTGCCAGCAGCTTAGTACGGGAGACCCAGTACTTC. Translated, it gives CASSLVRETQYF. The complete variable domain, with remaining parts taken from reference TRBV5-6 and TRBJ2-5, reads DAGVTQSPTHLIKTRGQQVTLRCSPKSGHDTVSWYQQALGQGPQFIFQYYEEEERQRGNFPDRFSGHQFPNYSSELNVNALLLGDSALYLCASSLVRETQYFGPGTRLLVL.

This clone was seen a single time. The CDR3 DNA is TGTGCCAGCTCGCCTACAGGGGCCCTAGGGCGCTATGGCTACACCTTC. Residues: CASSPTGALGRYGYTF. The chain couples TRBV18 to TRBJ1-2, with 7 bases that match TRBD1. With V trimmed by 6 bases and J by 4 bases, 14 bases remained unmatched. The germline CDR1 and CDR2 sequences are KGHSH and LQKENI. The CDR3 sequence is 16 residues long. Supplemented by reference TRBV18 and TRBJ1-2, the full variable domain reads NAGVMQNPRHLVRRRGQEARLRCSPMKGHSHVYWYRQLPEEGLKFMVYLQKENIIDESGMPKERFSAEFPKEGPSILRIQQVVRGDSAAYFCASSPTGALGRYGYTFGSGTRLTVV.

This chain connects TRBV11-3 to TRBJ2-1; D unclear. V was clipped by 5 bases and J by 0 bases, with 14 bases between them. The CDR3 contains 16 residues. From germline, CDR1 is SGHNT and CDR2 YENEEA. The CDR3 region is CASSRSFLSSYNEQFF. CDR3 DNA: TGTGCCAGCAGCCGGAGTTTCTTGAGCTCCTACAATGAGCAGTTCTTC.

The rearrangement joins TRBV18 to TRBJ1-5, with 8 bases lining up with TRBD1. The CDR3 spans 14 residues. The V gene's germline CDR1 is KGHSH and CDR2 LQKENI. V lost 2 bases and J lost 5; bases outside the gene matches: 2. The CDR3 protein is CASSPEQGDQPQHF. CDR3 nucleotides: TGTGCCAGCTCACCAGAACAGGGGGATCAGCCCCAGCATTTT.

Only one count was recorded for this clone. This chain uses TRBV7-2 with TRBJ1-6, with D unclear. With 5 bases removed from V and 9 bases from J, the gap between germline ends came to 11 bases. Per germline, CDR1 SGHTA and CDR2 FQGNSA. The CDR3 covers 13 residues. The CDR3 region has the DNA TGTGCCAGCAGCACCGTAGCCGGTTCACCCCTCCACTTT. Residues: CASSTVAGSPLHF.

The chain carries TRBV4-1 and TRBJ1-5; D might be TRBD1 (5 bases). Germline lookup yields CDR1 MGHRA and CDR2 YSYEKL. V lost 0 bases, J lost 8 bases, and 11 bases lay in between. The CDR3 length is 14 residues. CDR3 DNA: TGCGCCAGCAGCCAAGAAGGGGCTGTGGAGCCCCAGCATTTT. Residues: CASSQEGAVEPQHF.

This clone appeared a few times. The chain links TRBV5-4 to TRBJ2-2; TRBD1 aligns across 7 bases. Germline trimming cut 0 bases from V and 6 bases from J; bases unmatched to any gene: 5. The CDR3 covers 15 residues. Germline lookup yields CDR1 SGHNT and CDR2 YYREEE (reference sequence). CDR3: CASSLEGARAGELFF. Here the CDR3 DNA reads TGTGCCAGCAGCTTGGAGGGGGCTCGGGCCGGGGAGCTGTTTTTT.

This chain uses TRBV7-2 with TRBJ1-2; no reliable D call. Germline-derived CDR1 and CDR2 are SGHTA and FQGNSA. The V and J ends lost 1 base and 3 bases respectively, with 15 bases between them. This CDR3 is built from 16 residues. The CDR3 spells CASSLVEQRFYYGYTF. The CDR3 region has the DNA TGTGCCAGCAGCTTAGTAGAACAGCGGTTTTACTATGGCTACACCTTC.

The chain has TRBV19 and TRBJ1-1; no firm D call. Germline V gene data show CDR1 as LNHDA and CDR2 as SQIVND (reference sequence). The length of the CDR3 is 15 residues. V lost 3 bases and J lost 1, with 12 bases in between. In DNA form, the CDR3 reads TGTGCCAGTAGTATTTTGGGCGCCTCGAACACTGAAGCTTTCTTT. Translated: CASSILGASNTEAFF.

The V gene is TRBV27, the J gene TRBJ1-5, with 8 bases identical to TRBD1. CDR1 is MNHEY and CDR2 is SMNVEV in the germline V gene (reference sequence). The CDR3 contains 17 residues. Losses at the gene ends were 2 bases for V and 0 bases for J; bases not matched to a gene: 6. In nucleotides, the CDR3 is TGTGCCAGCAGTTTAGGCCGGACAGGGAATAGCAATCAGCCCCAGCATTTT. This translates into CASSLGRTGNSNQPQHF.

This clone appeared a few times. The chain has TRBV11-2 and TRBJ1-1; 10 bases line up with TRBD1. Germline values: CDR1 SGHAT, CDR2 FQNNGV. Germline trimming cut 5 bases from V and 1 base from J; bases unmatched to any gene: 13. The length of the CDR3 is 18 residues. The CDR3, as DNA: TGTGCCAGCAGCCGAGGGGGGGGACAGGGGCCGGGGAACACTGAAGCTTTCTTT. This codes for CASSRGGGQGPGNTEAFF.

This clone showed up just once. DNA for the CDR3: TGTGCCAGTAGGGACAGGGAAAATCAGCCCCAGCATTTT. Translation gives CASRDRENQPQHF. The V call is TRBV19, the J call TRBJ1-5, with 8 positions matching TRBD1. The J segment lost 4 bases and the V segment lost 6 bases, leaving 2 bases of the junction unmatched. The CDR3 runs 13 residues. CDR1 is LNHDA and CDR2 is SQIVND in the germline V gene (reference sequence).

This chain connects TRBV11-2 to TRBJ1-2; possible D gene TRBD1, 6 bases. This CDR3 contains 15 residues. Trimming cost V 0 bases and J 3 bases, with 11 bases left between them. Germline CDR1 reads SGHAT; CDR2 reads FQNNGV. The CDR3 is CASSLDLAGDYGYTF. CDR3 DNA sequence: TGTGCCAGCAGCTTAGATCTGGCAGGGGACTATGGCTACACCTTC.

The chain links TRBV5-1 to TRBJ1-1; a weak D match, TRBD1 (6 bases). The CDR3 is made up of 14 amino acids. V lost 3 bases and J lost 1, with 10 bases in between. Per germline, CDR1 SGHRS and CDR2 YFSETQ. This CDR3 reads CASSWGGQNTEAFF. DNA for the CDR3: TGCGCCAGCAGCTGGGGGGGACAGAACACTGAAGCTTTCTTT.

This clone was picked up one time. The chain combines TRBV2 with TRBJ1-1; no clear D. The CDR3 runs 12 residues. Germline values: CDR1 SNHLY, CDR2 FYNNEI. Trimming took off 6 bases at V and 1 base at J, with 6 bases between the two ends. This CDR3 is CASSLENTEAFF. CDR3 in DNA: TGTGCCAGCAGCCTAGAGAACACTGAAGCTTTCTTT.

The chain is built from TRBV10-3 and TRBJ2-1, with 11 bases aligning to TRBD2. Germline CDR1 is ENHRY and CDR2 is SYGVKD. J was trimmed by 8 bases and V by 6 bases; bases with no gene match: 9. The CDR3 spans 15 residues. This CDR3 is CAIRPTSGGGDEQFF. The CDR3, as DNA: TGTGCCATCAGGCCTACTAGCGGGGGAGGCGATGAGCAGTTCTTC.

The chain carries TRBV6-5 and TRBJ1-5; D possibly corresponds to TRBD1 (5 bases). CDR1 is MNHEY, CDR2 SVGAGI, per germline. The CDR3 length is 15 residues. With 6 bases removed from V and 0 bases from J, the gap between germline ends came to 12 bases. The CDR3 here is CASRQDKHSNQPQHF. CDR3 nucleotide sequence: TGTGCCAGCAGGCAGGACAAGCATAGCAATCAGCCCCAGCATTTT.

This clone was recorded a few times. V gene TRBV19 combines with J gene TRBJ1-5, with D tentatively TRBD1 (6 bases). The germline V and J ends were trimmed by 4 bases and 6 bases, with 13 bases remaining between them. Germline CDR1 is LNHDA and CDR2 is SQIVND (reference sequence). There are 14 residues in the CDR3. CDR3 DNA: TGTGCCAGTAGTACCCACAGGGATGCTCAGCCCCAGCATTTT. It is translated as CASSTHRDAQPQHF.